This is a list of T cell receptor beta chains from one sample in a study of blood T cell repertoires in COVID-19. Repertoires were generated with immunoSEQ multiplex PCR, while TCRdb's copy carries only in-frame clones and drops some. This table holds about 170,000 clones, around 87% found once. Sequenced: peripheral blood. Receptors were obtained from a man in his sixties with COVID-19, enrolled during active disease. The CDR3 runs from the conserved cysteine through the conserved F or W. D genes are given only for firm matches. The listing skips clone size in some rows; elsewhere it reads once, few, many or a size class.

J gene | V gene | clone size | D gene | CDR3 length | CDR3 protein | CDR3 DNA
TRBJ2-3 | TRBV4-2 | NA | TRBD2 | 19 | CASSQARRVAGESTDTQYF | TGTGCCAGCAGCCAAGCCCGCCGGGTGGCGGGGGAAAGCACAGATACGCAGTATTTT
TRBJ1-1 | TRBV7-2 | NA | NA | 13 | CASSLQGNTEAFF | TGTGCCAGCAGCTTACAGGGAAACACTGAAGCTTTCTTT
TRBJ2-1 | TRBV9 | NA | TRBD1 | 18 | CASSPHPPDRGLYNEQFF | TGTGCCAGCAGCCCCCATCCCCCGGACAGGGGACTCTACAATGAGCAGTTCTTC
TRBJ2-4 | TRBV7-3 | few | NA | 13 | CASSTGQRGIQYF | TGTGCCAGCAGCACCGGACAGCGGGGCATTCAGTACTTC
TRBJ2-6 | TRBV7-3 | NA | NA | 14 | CASSYSSGANVLTF | TGTGCCAGCAGCTACAGCTCTGGGGCCAACGTCCTGACTTTC
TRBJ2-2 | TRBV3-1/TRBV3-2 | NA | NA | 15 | CASSQYRGGTGELFF | TGTGCCAGCAGCCAATACAGGGGGGGCACCGGGGAGCTGTTTTTT
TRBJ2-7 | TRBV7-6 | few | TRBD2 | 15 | CASSLQAGDFYEQYF | TGTGCCAGCAGCTTACAAGCGGGGGACTTCTACGAGCAGTACTTC
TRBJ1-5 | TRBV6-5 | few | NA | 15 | CASRKPGGGRQPQHF | TGTGCCAGCAGAAAACCCGGGGGGGGCCGTCAGCCCCAGCATTTT
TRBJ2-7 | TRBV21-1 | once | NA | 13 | CASSRSKPYEQYF | TGTGCCAGCAGCAGATCTAAGCCCTACGAGCAGTACTTC
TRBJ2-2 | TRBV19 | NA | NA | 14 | CASRNTGQIGELFF | TGTGCCAGTAGAAACACAGGACAAATCGGGGAGCTGTTTTTT
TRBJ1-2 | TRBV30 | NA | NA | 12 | CAWSVSSFGYTF | TGTGCCTGGAGTGTTTCTAGCTTTGGCTACACCTTC
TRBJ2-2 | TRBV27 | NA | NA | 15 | CASSPDRRSTGELFF | TGTGCCAGCAGTCCAGACAGGCGGAGCACCGGGGAGCTGTTTTTT
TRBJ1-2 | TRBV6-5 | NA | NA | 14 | CASSSYPDSYGYTF | TGTGCCAGCAGTTCTTACCCGGACAGCTATGGCTACACCTTC
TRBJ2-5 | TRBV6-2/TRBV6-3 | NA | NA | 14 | CASSYRTNQETQYF | TGTGCCAGCAGTTACAGGACAAACCAAGAGACCCAGTACTTC
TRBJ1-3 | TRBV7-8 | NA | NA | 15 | CASTPFRSSGNTIYF | TGTGCCAGCACCCCATTCCGCAGCTCTGGAAACACCATATATTTT
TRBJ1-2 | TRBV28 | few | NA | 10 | CASSSLGYTF | TGTGCCAGCAGTTCCCTCGGCTACACCTTC
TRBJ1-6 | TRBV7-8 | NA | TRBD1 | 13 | CASSFDRASPLHF | TGTGCCAGCAGCTTCGACAGGGCCTCACCCCTCCACTTT
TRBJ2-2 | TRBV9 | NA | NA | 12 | CASNKNTGELFF | TGTGCCAGCAACAAGAACACCGGGGAGCTGTTTTTT
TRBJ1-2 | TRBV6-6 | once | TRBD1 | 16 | CASRIDGTGALSGYTF | TGTGCCAGCAGAATTGATGGGACAGGGGCGCTGAGTGGCTACACCTTC
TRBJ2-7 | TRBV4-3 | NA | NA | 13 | CASSSGTSYEQYF | TGCGCCAGCAGCTCCGGGACATCCTACGAGCAGTACTTC
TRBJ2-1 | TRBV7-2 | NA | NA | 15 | CASSFGGAKNNEQFF | TGTGCCAGCAGCTTTGGGGGGGCGAAAAACAATGAGCAGTTCTTC
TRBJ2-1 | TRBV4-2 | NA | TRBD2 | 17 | CASSQGSPSGGQNEQFF | TGTGCCAGCAGCCAAGGTAGCCCTAGCGGGGGACAGAATGAGCAGTTCTTC
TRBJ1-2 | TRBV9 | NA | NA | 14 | CASSPRTAEYGYTF | TGTGCCAGCAGCCCCCGGACAGCCGAATATGGCTACACCTTC
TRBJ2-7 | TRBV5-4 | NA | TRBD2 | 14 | CASSPTSGRVEQYF | TGTGCCAGCAGCCCGACTAGCGGGAGGGTTGAGCAGTACTTC
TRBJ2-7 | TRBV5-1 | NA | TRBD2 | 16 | CASSLGPAGASYEQYF | TGCGCCAGCAGCTTGGGTCCAGCGGGGGCCTCCTACGAGCAGTACTTC
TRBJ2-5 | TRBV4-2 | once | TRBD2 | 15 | CASSQDMTGGETQYF | TGTGCCAGCAGCCAAGATATGACCGGGGGGGAGACCCAGTACTTC
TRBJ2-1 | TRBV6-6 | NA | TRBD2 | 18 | CASSPSPGTSGGYNEQFF | TGTGCCAGCAGTCCCAGTCCCGGGACTAGCGGGGGATACAATGAGCAGTTCTTC
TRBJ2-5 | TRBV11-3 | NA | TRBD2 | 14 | CASSLGLAYETQYF | TGTGCCAGCAGCTTAGGACTAGCGTACGAGACCCAGTACTTC
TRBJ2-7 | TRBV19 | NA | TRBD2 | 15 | CASSKPGGNSYEQYF | TGTGCCAGTAGTAAGCCCGGGGGGAACTCCTACGAGCAGTACTTC
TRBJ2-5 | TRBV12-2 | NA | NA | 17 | CASRSYPTSGGAETQYF | TGTGCAAGTCGCTCGTACCCGACTAGCGGGGGGGCAGAGACCCAGTACTTC
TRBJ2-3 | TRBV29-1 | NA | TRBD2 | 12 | CSFWEGTDTQYF | TGCAGCTTCTGGGAGGGAACAGATACGCAGTATTTT
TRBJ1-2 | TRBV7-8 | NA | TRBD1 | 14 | CASSRSDRGYGYTF | TGTGCCAGCAGCCGAAGCGACAGGGGCTATGGCTACACCTTC
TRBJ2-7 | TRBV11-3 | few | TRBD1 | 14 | CASSLTGKTYEQYF | TGTGCCAGCAGCTTGACAGGGAAGACCTACGAGCAGTACTTC
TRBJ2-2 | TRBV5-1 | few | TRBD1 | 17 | CASSLAGQGGDTGELFF | TGCGCCAGCAGCTTGGCGGGACAGGGTGGTGACACCGGGGAGCTGTTTTTT
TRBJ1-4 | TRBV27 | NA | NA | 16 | CASGLIGTSANEKLFF | TGTGCCAGCGGCCTCATTGGGACTTCTGCTAATGAAAAACTGTTTTTT
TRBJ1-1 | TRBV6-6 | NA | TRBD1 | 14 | CASSSGTGRTEAFF | TGTGCCAGCAGTTCCGGGACAGGAAGGACTGAAGCTTTCTTT
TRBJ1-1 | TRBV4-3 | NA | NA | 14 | CASSQEGGNTEAFF | TGCGCCAGCAGCCAAGAGGGAGGGAACACTGAAGCTTTCTTT
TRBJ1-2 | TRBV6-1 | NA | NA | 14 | CASSERGITFGYTF | TGTGCCAGCAGTGAACGGGGGATTACGTTTGGCTACACCTTC
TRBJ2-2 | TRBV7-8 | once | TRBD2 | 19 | CASSLKGTSGRIAAGELFF | TGTGCCAGCAGCTTAAAGGGTACTAGCGGGAGGATAGCGGCCGGGGAGCTGTTTTTT
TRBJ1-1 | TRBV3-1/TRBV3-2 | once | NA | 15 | CASSQVAGSGTEAFF | TGTGCCAGCAGCCAAGTTGCAGGCTCAGGGACTGAAGCTTTCTTT
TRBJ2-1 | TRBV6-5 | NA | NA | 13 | CASSLPPSDEQFF | TGTGCCAGCAGCCTACCCCCCTCGGATGAGCAGTTCTTC